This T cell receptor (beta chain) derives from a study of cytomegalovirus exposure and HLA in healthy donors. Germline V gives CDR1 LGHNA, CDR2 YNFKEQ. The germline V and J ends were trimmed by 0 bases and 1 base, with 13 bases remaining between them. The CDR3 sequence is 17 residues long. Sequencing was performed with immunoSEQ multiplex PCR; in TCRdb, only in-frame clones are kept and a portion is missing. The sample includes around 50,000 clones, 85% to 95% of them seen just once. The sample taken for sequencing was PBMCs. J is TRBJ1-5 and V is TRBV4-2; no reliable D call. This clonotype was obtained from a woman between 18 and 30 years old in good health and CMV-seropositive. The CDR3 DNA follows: TGTGCCAGCAGCCAAGAAGTCCTAGGATGGAGCAATCAGCCCCAGCATTTT. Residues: CASSQEVLGWSNQPQHF.